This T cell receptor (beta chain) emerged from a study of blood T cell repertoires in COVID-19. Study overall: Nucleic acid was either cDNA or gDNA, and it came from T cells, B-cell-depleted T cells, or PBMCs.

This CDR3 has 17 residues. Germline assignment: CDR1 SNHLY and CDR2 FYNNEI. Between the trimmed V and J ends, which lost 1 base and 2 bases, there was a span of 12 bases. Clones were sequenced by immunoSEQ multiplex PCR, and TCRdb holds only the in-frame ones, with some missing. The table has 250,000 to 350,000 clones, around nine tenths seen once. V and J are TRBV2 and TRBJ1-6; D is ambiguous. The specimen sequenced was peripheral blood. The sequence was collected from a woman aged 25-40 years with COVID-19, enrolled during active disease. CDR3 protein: CASSEVGRLAYNSPLHF. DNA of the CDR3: TGTGCCAGCAGTGAAGTTGGCAGACTAGCCTATAATTCACCCCTCCACTTT.